The clone carrying this T cell receptor (beta chain) was detected ten times or more. The antigen is unknown. The data stem from a study of regulatory T cells in long-lasting Graves disease. General observations from the study: Investigators studied peripheral blood only, not thyroid tissue.

CDR1 SGHAT and CDR2 FQNNGV come from the germline V gene. This CDR3 is built from 17 residues. V shed 5 bases and J shed 3 bases, with 20 bases lying between them. Construction of TCR beta libraries relied on iRepertoire HTBI primers and on Arm-PCR targeting CDR3 regions. TCRdb redid the calling of the multiplex PCR reads with MiXCR, one entry per CDR3 protein. The data contain 300,000 to 400,000 distinct CDR3 sequences, 16% of them singletons. Time point: newly diagnosed GD, antithyroid drugs for less than 3 months. After RNA was extracted from PBMCs, the TCR library was made from it. The data were also submitted as part of a second study, on T cells in Graves' hyperthyroidism and ophthalmopathy.

This TCR was recovered from a man aged 35-49 years with Graves disease. The specimen was peripheral blood mononuclear cells (PBMCs), collected at new diagnosis, from a patient treated with antithyroid drugs. The genes are TRBV11-2 and TRBJ2-1; tentatively, D is TRBD1 or TRBD2 (5 bases each). CDR3 nucleotide sequence: TGTGCCAGCAGCAACGACCACGGGACCACCTACTACAATGAGCAGTTCTTC. Residues: CASSNDHGTTYYNEQFF.